This entry is about one TCR beta chain. With a J-beta primer mix and a sample-barcoded 5' primer, a second PCR ran 7 to 11 cycles. TCRdb itself ran the 5' RACE reads through MiXCR, one entry per CDR3 protein. In the table there are 650,000 to 700,000 distinct CDR3 sequences, more than 45% of which are singletons. The data were taken from a study of blood T cells in healthy people across ages. Germline V gives CDR1 MGHRA, CDR2 YSYEKL. V was pared by 0 bases and J by 4 bases, with 11 bases of the junction left unmatched. CDR3 length equals 18 residues. The material sequenced was blood. The chain is built from TRBV4-1 and TRBJ1-1; 10 bases fit TRBD1. The receptor was isolated from a woman of 80 years or more in good health. The CDR3 loop is CASSQDKDRTGGVTEAFF. CDR3 nucleotides: TGCGCCAGCAGCCAAGACAAAGACAGGACAGGGGGGGTCACTGAAGCTTTCTTT.